The 10 T cell receptor beta chains in this list originate from one sample, sequenced in a study of radiation and T cells in renal cell carcinoma. Repertoires were generated with immunoSEQ multiplex PCR, while TCRdb's copy carries only in-frame clones and drops some. The data show about 120,000 clones, approximately 80% seen once. Described time point: blood 2 weeks post-SBRT. Treatment given: 15 Gy SBRT to primary tumor, nephrectomy 4 weeks later. The sample in question was blood, obtained from a patient whose treatment included radiotherapy and nephrectomy. All receptors come from a woman aged 60-75 years with renal cell carcinoma.

The chain couples TRBV7-9 to TRBJ2-5; no firm D call. V was shortened by 1 base and J by 0 bases, with 9 bases between the two germline ends. This CDR3 region has 15 residues. The germline V gene encodes CDR1 SEHNR and CDR2 FQNEAQ (reference sequence). The CDR3 spells CASSLGTDDQETQYF. DNA for the CDR3: TGTGCCAGCAGCTTAGGGACGGACGACCAAGAGACCCAGTACTTC.

This chain uses TRBV30 with TRBJ2-5; TRBD1 matches at 8 bases. V lost 1 base, J lost 5 bases, and 3 bases stayed unmatched. The CDR3 consists of 13 residues. The germline CDR1 and CDR2 sequences are GTSNPN and SVGIG (reference sequence). CDR3 sequence reads: CAWSGDRGETQYF. The CDR3, as DNA: TGTGCCTGGAGTGGCGACAGGGGTGAGACCCAGTACTTC.

This rearrangement joins TRBV2 to TRBJ2-7, with D uncertain. The length of the CDR3 is 11 residues. V was cut by 7 bases and J by 0 bases, with 4 bases left in between. The germline V gene encodes CDR1 SNHLY and CDR2 FYNNEI. The CDR3 coding sequence is TGTGCCAGCATGGTCTCCTACGAGCAGTACTTC. Its translation: CASMVSYEQYF.

This clone was observed many times. The V and J genes are TRBV7-6 and TRBJ2-7, with 8 bases fitting TRBD1. The V and J ends lost 4 bases and 4 bases, in that order; junction bases with no gene match: 9. This CDR3 has 15 residues. Germline loops: CDR1 SGHVS, CDR2 FNYEAQ. DNA for the CDR3: TGTGCCAGCAGCTACACTCCGGGACAGGATTACGAGCAGTACTTC. It encodes CASSYTPGQDYEQYF.

V gene TRBV28 combines with J gene TRBJ1-3, with D uncertain. CDR1 and CDR2 from the germline V gene are MDHEN and SYDVKM. The CDR3 sequence is 14 residues long. V shed 4 bases and J shed 4 bases, with 11 bases lying between them. CDR3 coding DNA: TGTGCCAGCAGTTCCTTAATGGCGGGAAACACCATATATTTT. As protein: CASSSLMAGNTIYF.

V is TRBV9 and J is TRBJ2-3, with D uncertain. The CDR3 runs to 11 residues. Germline CDR1 reads SGDLS; CDR2 reads YYNGEE. V lost 3 bases to trimming and J lost 2 bases, with 1 base between them. The CDR3 bases are TGTGCCAGCAGCGCCACAGATACGCAGTATTTT. This translates into CASSATDTQYF.

V is TRBV9 and J is TRBJ2-1; possibly TRBD1 or TRBD2 for D (5 bases each). In germline, CDR1 is SGDLS, CDR2 YYNGEE. The ends were cut back, 0 bases at V and 8 bases at J, with 18 bases in the middle. This CDR3 has 16 residues. CDR3 in amino acids: CASSVDEGNFRDEQFF. The DNA for the CDR3 is TGTGCCAGCAGCGTAGACGAGGGGAATTTCCGGGATGAGCAGTTCTTC.

The chain is built from TRBV4-2 and TRBJ1-3; perhaps TRBD1 as D (5 bases). CDR1 LGHNA and CDR2 YNFKEQ come from the germline V gene. The ends were cut back, 1 base at V and 4 bases at J, with 11 bases in the middle. The CDR3 totals 15 residues. The CDR3 DNA reads as TGTGCCAGCAGCCAAGGGGGGGTAGGAGGAAACACCATATATTTT. Translated: CASSQGGVGGNTIYF.

In this sample, this clone turned up once. This chain joins TRBV9 and TRBJ2-6; no definite D call. The CDR3 runs 16 residues. From germline, CDR1 is SGDLS and CDR2 YYNGEE. Deletions cut 5 bases from V and 0 bases from J, with 12 bases between. CDR3 amino acids: CASSGFLASGANVLTF. The CDR3, as DNA: TGTGCCAGCAGTGGTTTTCTGGCCTCTGGGGCCAACGTCCTGACTTTC.

J is TRBJ2-7 and V is TRBV9, with D maybe TRBD2 (6 bases). The length of the CDR3 is 16 residues. The germline V gene encodes CDR1 SGDLS and CDR2 YYNGEE. V gave up 0 bases and J gave up 0 bases, with 13 bases separating them. The CDR3: CASSVAPGGGSYEQYF. In DNA, the CDR3 is TGTGCCAGCAGCGTAGCCCCCGGGGGAGGCTCCTACGAGCAGTACTTC.